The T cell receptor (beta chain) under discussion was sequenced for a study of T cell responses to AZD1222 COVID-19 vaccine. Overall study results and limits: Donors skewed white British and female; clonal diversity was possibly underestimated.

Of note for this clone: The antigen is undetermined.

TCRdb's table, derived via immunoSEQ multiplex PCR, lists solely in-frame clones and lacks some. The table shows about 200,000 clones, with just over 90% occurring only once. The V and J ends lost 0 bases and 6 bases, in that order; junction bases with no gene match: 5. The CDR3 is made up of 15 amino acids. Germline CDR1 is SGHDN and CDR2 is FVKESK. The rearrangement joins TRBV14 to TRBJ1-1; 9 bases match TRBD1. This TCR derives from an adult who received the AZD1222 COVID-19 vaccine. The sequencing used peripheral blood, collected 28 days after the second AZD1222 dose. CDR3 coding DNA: TGTGCCAGCAGCCAAGAAGGGACAGGGTCCCCTGAAGCTTTCTTT. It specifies CASSQEGTGSPEAFF.